The next 22 T cell receptor beta chains were all read from a single sample in a study of blood T cell repertoires in COVID-19 (dated by TCRdb to the early 2020s). Receptor amplification or capture employed the immunoSEQ multiplex PCR assay. TCRdb provides this immuneACCESS table in a form limited to in-frame rearrangements. Some clones are lacking; in checked studies, under half of them reflect an unresolved V gene, and why the rest are absent is not known. The sample table shows roughly 200,000 clones, and around 86% are seen once. The ten largest account for less than 8% of the sample. Sequenced: PBMCs or T cells enriched from blood (not recorded which). The receptors come from a man under 40 in a cohort exposed to, infected with or recovered from COVID-19 (not recorded which).

The chain employs TRBV27 and TRBJ1-6, with D uncertain. CDR3 length: 18 amino acids. Germline assignment: CDR1 MNHEY and CDR2 SMNVEV (reference sequence). The germline V and J ends were trimmed by 2 bases and 2 bases, with 16 bases remaining between them. CDR3 coding DNA: TGTGCCAGCAGTTTAGGCGGGGAAGCGCACCCCTATAATTCACCCCTCCACTTT. As protein: CASSLGGEAHPYNSPLHF.

This clone was counted a single time. The chain combines TRBV28 with TRBJ2-5, with 7 bases fitting TRBD2. V dropped 2 bases and J dropped 4; count of bases not matched to a gene: 7. Germline V gene data show CDR1 as MDHEN and CDR2 as SYDVKM. The CDR3 length is 15 residues. CDR3 nucleotide sequence: TGTGCCAGCAGTTTAGTGGGCGGGAGAGTAGAGACCCAGTACTTC. Amino acid sequence: CASSLVGGRVETQYF.

The chain links TRBV10-3 to TRBJ2-6; D perhaps matches TRBD1 (5 bases). The CDR3 extends over 16 amino acids. Trimming took off 2 bases at V and 1 base at J, with 9 bases between the two ends. The germline CDR1 and CDR2 sequences are ENHRY and SYGVKD. The CDR3 DNA is TGTGCCATCAGTGAGGAAAACAGGTCTGGGGCCAACGTCCTGACTTTC. This sequence encodes CAISEENRSGANVLTF.

V and J are TRBV5-1 and TRBJ1-6; tentative D call: TRBD1 (5 bases). CDR3 length equals 13 residues. Germline V gene lookup returns CDR1 SGHRS and CDR2 YFSETQ. V gave up 4 bases and J gave up 10 bases, with 12 bases separating them. The CDR3 loop reads CASSTSGGSPLHF. CDR3 nucleotides: TGCGCCAGCAGCACCTCGGGGGGATCACCCCTCCACTTT.

The chain joins TRBV10-3 to TRBJ2-7, with 8 nucleotides matching TRBD1. The germline V gene has CDR1 ENHRY and CDR2 SYGVKD. This CDR3 has 17 residues. The V segment lost 4 bases and the J segment 1 base; nucleotides outside the gene matches: 12. The CDR3 loop reads CAISGGTGHVSSYEQYF. The CDR3 bases are TGTGCCATCAGTGGGGGGACAGGCCACGTTTCATCCTACGAGCAGTACTTC.

This clone appeared a single time. The rearrangement joins TRBV5-6 to TRBJ2-7, with TRBD2 identical over 10 bases. V shed 1 base, J shed 4 bases, and the junction held 5 bases outside the gene matches. Germline values: CDR1 SGHDT, CDR2 YYEEEE. The CDR3 length is 15 residues. CDR3 loop: CASSLWSSGGYEQYF. As DNA, the CDR3 is TGTGCCAGCAGCTTGTGGTCTAGCGGGGGTTACGAGCAGTACTTC.

In this sample, this clone turned up a few times. J is TRBJ2-2 and V is TRBV2; 12 positions agree with TRBD2. V lost 8 bases to trimming and J lost 5 bases; unmatched junction nucleotides: 9. The germline V gene has CDR1 SNHLY and CDR2 FYNNEI. CDR3 length equals 16 residues. CDR3 DNA: TGTGCCAGCTCTCTAGCGGGAGGGCGTTATACCGGGGAGCTGTTTTTT. The encoded protein is CASSLAGGRYTGELFF.

This rearrangement joins TRBV5-1 to TRBJ1-1; 7 bases align to TRBD1. Germline CDR1 reads SGHRS; CDR2 reads YFSETQ. The length of the CDR3 is 15 residues. After removal of 5 bases from V and 1 base from J, the junction contained 8 bases not matched to a gene. The CDR3 DNA reads TGCGCCAGCAGAATCTCGGGACAGAGGAACACTGAAGCTTTCTTT. Translated: CASRISGQRNTEAFF.

The V gene is TRBV12-5, the J gene TRBJ1-1, with D possibly matching TRBD1 (5 bases). CDR3 length: 13 residues. V dropped 7 bases and J dropped 6 bases, with 15 bases sitting between them. Germline values: CDR1 LGHNT, CDR2 FRNRAP. CDR3 nucleotide sequence: TGTGCTAGTGTCTCGGGCTGGGGGGCTGAAGCTTTCTTT. It yields the protein CASVSGWGAEAFF.

V and J are TRBV7-9 and TRBJ1-2, with a possible D match to TRBD1 (5 bases). Germline V lookup: CDR1 SEHNR, CDR2 FQNEAQ (reference sequence). The CDR3 totals 16 residues. V lost 0 bases to trimming and J lost 5 bases, with 16 bases between them. CDR3 nucleotide sequence: TGTGCCAGCAGCTTAGCGCAAAGGGGCTCCAAGTATGGCTACACCTTC. Translation gives CASSLAQRGSKYGYTF.

This chain links TRBV19 with TRBJ1-5, with 7 bases aligning to TRBD1. The V segment lost 5 bases and the J segment 2 bases; nucleotides outside the gene matches: 9. This CDR3 spans 16 amino acids. The V gene's germline CDR1 is LNHDA and CDR2 SQIVND (reference sequence). The CDR3 sequence: CASSPTQGQRNQPQHF. CDR3 nucleotides: TGTGCCAGTAGTCCCACACAGGGGCAACGCAATCAGCCCCAGCATTTT.

The V and J genes are TRBV5-1 and TRBJ2-7; D is possibly TRBD1 (6 bases). CDR1 SGHRS and CDR2 YFSETQ come from the germline V gene. CDR3 length equals 13 residues. V was trimmed by 4 bases and J by 3 bases, leaving 11 bases between them. As DNA, the CDR3 is TGCGCCAGCAGCATCGGACAGAGCTACGAGCAGTACTTC. Residues: CASSIGQSYEQYF.

The gene calls are TRBV27 and TRBJ2-2; TRBD1 agrees at 7 bases. V was clipped by 8 bases and J by 4 bases; unmatched bases: 7. The CDR3 covers 14 residues. In germline, CDR1 is MNHEY, CDR2 SMNVEV (reference sequence). CDR3 protein: CASAPGQTTGELFF. The CDR3, as DNA: TGTGCCAGCGCCCCGGGACAGACCACCGGGGAGCTGTTTTTT.

The rearrangement uses TRBV27 and TRBJ2-7; 9 bases are a match to TRBD1. V lost 6 bases to trimming and J lost 2 bases; unmatched junction nucleotides: 8. Germline V lookup: CDR1 MNHEY, CDR2 SMNVEV (reference sequence). The CDR3 length is 15 residues. The CDR3 DNA is TGTGCCAGCAGGGTCTTACAGGGGGCCGCCTACGAGCAGTACTTC. It encodes CASRVLQGAAYEQYF.

The chain carries TRBV27 and TRBJ1-2; TRBD1 agrees at 11 bases. The germline V gene has CDR1 MNHEY and CDR2 SMNVEV (reference sequence). V lost 7 bases, J lost 6 bases, and 4 bases stayed unmatched. The CDR3 covers 13 residues. The CDR3 nucleotides are TGTGCCAGCACCAGGACAGGGGGCAATGGCTACACCTTC. Translation: CASTRTGGNGYTF.

The chain links TRBV7-2 to TRBJ2-1, with TRBD2 matching 7 bases. CDR3 length: 16 amino acids. V shed 5 bases, J shed 4 bases, and the junction held 11 bases outside the gene matches. Per germline, CDR1 SGHTA and CDR2 FQGNSA. CDR3 loop: CASSLLGGRGYNEQFF. In nucleotides, the CDR3 is TGTGCCAGCAGCCTGTTGGGAGGGCGAGGGTACAATGAGCAGTTCTTC. The full variable domain, with the rest looked up from reference TRBV7-2 and TRBJ2-1, is GAGVSQSPSNKVTEKGKDVELRCDPISGHTALYWYRQSLGQGLEFLIYFQGNSAPDKSGLPSDRFSAERTGGSVSTLTIQRTQQEDSAVYLCASSLLGGRGYNEQFFGPGTRLTVL.

V is TRBV7-3 and J is TRBJ2-1; 8 bases agree with TRBD1. Germline CDR1 reads SGHTA; CDR2 reads FQGTGA. Trimming cost V 5 bases and J 6 bases; bases outside gene matches: 3. The CDR3 has 13 residues. The CDR3 nucleotides read TGTGCCAGCAGCGCGACAGGGGTCAATGAGCAGTTCTTC. It codes for CASSATGVNEQFF.

The chain recombines TRBV7-6 with TRBJ2-7; maybe TRBD2 (7 bases). CDR1 and CDR2 from the germline V gene are SGHVS and FNYEAQ. V lost 5 bases and J 4 bases, leaving 15 bases between the germline ends. There are 14 residues in the CDR3. The CDR3 sequence: CASSLSGGGYEQYF. CDR3 DNA sequence: TGTGCCAGCAGCCTCTCGGGGGGCGGGTACGAGCAGTACTTC.

The rearrangement links TRBV14 to TRBJ1-5, with 10 bases that match TRBD1. The CDR3 contains 14 residues. CDR1 SGHDN and CDR2 FVKESK come from the germline V gene. The V gene end was trimmed by 4 bases and the J gene end by 4 bases; junction bases not matched to a gene: 1. The CDR3 DNA reads as TGTGCCAGCAGCCCGGGACAGGGGAATCAGCCCCAGCATTTT. It translates to CASSPGQGNQPQHF.

The chain recombines TRBV28 with TRBJ2-4; D might be TRBD2 (7 bases). CDR1 is MDHEN and CDR2 is SYDVKM in the germline V gene. V was clipped by 7 bases and J by 5 bases, with 21 bases between them. The CDR3 covers 16 residues. The CDR3 nucleotides are TGTGCCAGCACGCAATGGGGGGGGCTGACTCAAAACATTCAGTACTTC. Protein sequence: CASTQWGGLTQNIQYF.

The CDR3 nucleotides read TGTGCCACCAGCAGAGATCTGAATGAGCAGTTCTTC. Its translation is CATSRDLNEQFF. The chain joins TRBV15 to TRBJ2-1; no clear D gene. Trimming stripped 0 bases from V and 7 bases from J, with 4 bases between. The CDR3 runs 12 residues. From germline, CDR1 is LNHNV and CDR2 YYDKDF (reference sequence).

The rearrangement joins TRBV5-1 to TRBJ1-4; weak D call: TRBD1 (5 bases). Between the trimmed V and J ends, which lost 0 bases and 3 bases, there was a span of 12 bases. Germline V gene data show CDR1 as SGHRS and CDR2 as YFSETQ. The CDR3 is 16 amino acids. Here the CDR3 DNA reads TGCGCCAGCAGCTTGGAAGGGGCCGGAGCTAATGAAAAACTGTTTTTT. Residues: CASSLEGAGANEKLFF.